A selection of T cell receptor beta chains follows, all from one sample in a study of technical replicates of blood from several donors. The assay was immunoSEQ multiplex PCR, and TCRdb's table has in-frame clones only and misses some. The sample shows about 84,000 clones, roughly 98% of them seen only once. Sequencing was done on a sample of T cells isolated from PBMCs. The receptors originated from a human donor in good health. Both conserved end residues are part of each CDR3. A D gene is named only where the DNA matches it firmly. Rows may omit the clone size; those that give it use once, few, many or a size class.

clone_size	v_call	d_call	cdr3_length	j_call	cdr3_aa	cdr3_nt
NA	TRBV30	TRBD1	17	TRBJ1-1	CAWSAGQGQTGVTEAFF	TGTGCCTGGAGTGCCGGACAGGGCCAAACGGGGGTAACTGAAGCTTTCTTT
NA	TRBV14	TRBD1	13	TRBJ1-2	CASGTWRQGGYTF	TGTGCCAGCGGGACATGGAGACAGGGAGGCTACACCTTC
NA	TRBV28	NA	14	TRBJ2-2	CASSFRLNTGELFF	TGTGCCAGCAGTTTTCGTCTGAACACCGGGGAGCTGTTTTTT
NA	TRBV6-1	NA	14	TRBJ2-7	CASRQLGSSYEQYF	TGTGCCAGTCGACAGTTGGGCAGCTCCTACGAGCAGTACTTC
NA	TRBV27	NA	16	TRBJ2-4	CASSLISGLAKNIQYF	TGTGCCAGCAGTTTAATAAGCGGACTAGCCAAAAACATTCAGTACTTC
NA	TRBV7-9	TRBD1	16	TRBJ2-3	CASSYDRGSSTDTQYF	TGTGCCAGCAGCTACGACAGGGGGTCGAGCACAGATACGCAGTATTTT
NA	TRBV28	TRBD1	15	TRBJ1-2	CASRSSLWTGYGYTF	TGTGCCAGCCGTTCGTCATTATGGACAGGCTATGGCTACACCTTC
NA	TRBV29-1	TRBD1	14	TRBJ1-2	CSVVGGTGGYGYTF	TGCAGCGTTGTAGGAGGGACAGGGGGCTATGGCTACACCTTC
NA	TRBV28	TRBD2	15	TRBJ2-7	CASSMGLAGDVEQYF	TGTGCCAGCAGTATGGGACTAGCGGGAGACGTCGAGCAGTACTTC
NA	TRBV10-1	NA	14	TRBJ1-2	CASSPGSMDYGYTF	TGCGCCAGCAGCCCGGGATCGATGGACTATGGCTACACCTTC
NA	TRBV5-1	TRBD2	15	TRBJ2-4	CASSRTSGSQNIQYF	TGCGCCAGCAGCCGGACTAGCGGGAGCCAAAACATTCAGTACTTC
NA	TRBV6-5	NA	15	TRBJ2-2	CASSYSASLTGELFF	TGTGCCAGCAGTTACAGCGCCAGCCTCACCGGGGAGCTGTTTTTT
NA	TRBV27	NA	13	TRBJ2-7	CASSFSSNNEQYF	TGTGCCAGCAGTTTCTCCTCGAACAACGAGCAGTACTTC
once	TRBV4-1	NA	15	TRBJ2-5	CASSLRDFLPETQYF	TGCGCCAGCAGCCTCCGGGACTTTCTTCCCGAGACCCAGTACTTC
NA	TRBV30	TRBD1	13	TRBJ2-7	CAWSAGTGSEQYF	TGTGCCTGGAGTGCGGGGACAGGGTCCGAGCAGTACTTC
once	TRBV27	NA	11	TRBJ2-3	CASSFSDTQYF	TGTGCCAGCAGTTTCTCAGATACGCAGTATTTT
NA	TRBV27	TRBD2	18	TRBJ2-1	CASSSLSSSSGRSNEQFF	TGTGCCAGCAGTTCGCTTTCCTCGTCTAGCGGGAGAAGCAATGAGCAGTTCTTC
NA	TRBV18	NA	15	TRBJ2-3	CASSPSQGRTDTQYF	TGTGCCAGCTCACCATCACAGGGCCGCACAGATACGCAGTATTTT
NA	TRBV29-1	NA	13	TRBJ2-5	CSAKTAPQETQYF	TGCAGCGCAAAGACAGCTCCCCAAGAGACCCAGTACTTC
NA	TRBV5-1	NA	15	TRBJ1-1	CASSERSTLNTEAFF	TGCGCCAGCAGCGAGCGATCAACGTTGAACACTGAAGCTTTCTTT
NA	TRBV5-1	NA	13	TRBJ1-2	CASRFEPGNGYTF	TGCGCCAGCAGGTTCGAGCCGGGGAATGGCTACACCTTC
NA	TRBV6-1	TRBD2	15	TRBJ2-5	CAGTRTSGGRETQYF	TGTGCCGGCACCCGGACTAGCGGGGGCCGGGAGACCCAGTACTTC
NA	TRBV19	NA	13	TRBJ1-1	CASRRQLSTEAFF	TGTGCCAGTAGAAGACAGTTAAGCACTGAAGCTTTCTTT
NA	TRBV7-9	TRBD1	16	TRBJ2-5	CASTKSLAGGGETQYF	TGTGCCAGCACCAAATCCTTGGCAGGGGGTGGTGAGACCCAGTACTTC
NA	TRBV6-5	NA	13	TRBJ1-5	CASSRALRQPQHF	TGTGCCAGCAGTCGCGCTTTGCGTCAGCCCCAGCATTTT
NA	TRBV15	NA	15	TRBJ2-7	CATSRDTRGVDEQYF	TGTGCCACCAGCAGAGATACAAGGGGTGTGGACGAGCAGTACTTC
NA	TRBV28	NA	10	TRBJ2-5	CASSSKTQYF	TGTGCCAGCAGTTCCAAGACCCAGTACTTC
NA	TRBV7-3	TRBD2	15	TRBJ2-7	CASSPQPAGAYEQYF	TGTGCCAGCAGCCCCCAGCCAGCGGGGGCGTACGAGCAGTACTTC
NA	TRBV9	TRBD1	12	TRBJ1-2	CASSHRGDGYTF	TGTGCCAGCAGCCACAGGGGTGATGGCTACACCTTC
NA	TRBV20-1	NA	11	TRBJ1-1	CSATFRAEAFF	TGCAGTGCTACCTTTCGGGCTGAAGCTTTCTTT
NA	TRBV28	NA	15	TRBJ2-7	CASSLGGIASYEQYF	TGTGCCAGCAGTTTGGGGGGAATCGCCTCCTACGAGCAGTACTTC
NA	TRBV5-1	NA	15	TRBJ2-7	CASRTGTRRGYEQYF	TGCGCCAGCAGGACCGGGACAAGAAGGGGGTACGAGCAGTACTTC
NA	TRBV28	TRBD2	15	TRBJ2-7	CASSKAGEGQEEQYF	TGTGCCAGCAGTAAAGCGGGGGAGGGTCAAGAGGAGCAGTACTTC
NA	TRBV25-1	TRBD1	13	TRBJ1-2	CASSRDSGSGYTF	TGTGCCAGCAGCCGGGACAGTGGCTCTGGCTACACCTTC
NA	TRBV11-3	NA	16	TRBJ2-1	CASSFIGGRANNEQFF	TGTGCCAGCAGCTTTATAGGAGGGAGAGCCAACAATGAGCAGTTCTTC
once	TRBV2	NA	11	TRBJ2-7	CASSRAAGQYF	TGTGCCAGCAGTCGGGCTGCGGGGCAGTACTTC
once	TRBV7-9	TRBD1	15	TRBJ2-3	CASSLAQGGTDTQYF	TGTGCCAGCAGCTTAGCACAGGGGGGAACAGATACGCAGTATTTT
NA	TRBV2	TRBD1	13	TRBJ1-2	CANLGQGARGYTF	TGTGCCAACCTCGGACAGGGGGCGCGCGGCTACACCTTC
NA	TRBV2	NA	13	TRBJ1-2	CASSEARDYGYTF	TGTGCCAGCAGTGAGGCCCGGGACTATGGCTACACCTTC
NA	TRBV9	TRBD1	16	TRBJ1-6	CASSTPTGEWNSPLHF	TGTGCCAGCAGCACTCCGACAGGGGAGTGGAATTCACCCCTCCACTTT
NA	TRBV11-2	TRBD2	16	TRBJ2-1	CASSLLAGGFPWEQFF	TGTGCCAGCAGCCTGTTAGCGGGAGGTTTCCCATGGGAGCAGTTCTTC
NA	TRBV5-4	NA	13	TRBJ2-3	CASGSGEGYTQYF	TGTGCCAGCGGCTCCGGAGAGGGTTATACGCAGTATTTT
once	TRBV30	NA	13	TRBJ1-1	CAWKYREYTEAFF	TGTGCCTGGAAGTACAGAGAATACACTGAAGCTTTCTTT
NA	TRBV7-6	TRBD2	16	TRBJ2-1	CASSLGLAGEYNEQFF	TGTGCCAGCAGCTTGGGACTAGCGGGAGAGTACAATGAGCAGTTCTTC
NA	TRBV6-1	TRBD1	19	TRBJ2-3	CASSEPGGGQGGPTDTQYF	TGTGCCAGCAGTGAACCAGGGGGGGGACAGGGAGGACCCACAGATACGCAGTATTTT